This T cell receptor (beta chain) was obtained from a study of neurological immune-mediated disorders. Time point indicated: longitudinal time-point 2. General observations from the study: Expanded clones shared no CDR3 amino acid sequences across subjects, suggesting private repertoires in all groups.

5'RACE generated cDNA with 10-nucleotide random UMIs. TCRdb re-called the 5' RACE reads with MiXCR, one entry per CDR3 protein. The table lists approximately 85,000 distinct CDR3 sequences, around 14% of them singletons. The ends lost 4 bases at V and 5 bases at J; junction bases unmatched: 10. The CDR3 runs 16 residues. This clonotype was seen more than once but under ten times. Its antigen is unknown. The sample comprised PBMCs. The rearrangement uses TRBV12-3 or TRBV12-4 and TRBJ2-7; 11 bases are shared with TRBD1. The receptor was derived from a female donor with HTLV-1-associated myelopathy (HAM/TSP). The CDR3 region is CASSYRTGGLGNEQYF. The CDR3 DNA is TGTGCCAGCAGTTACCGGACAGGGGGCTTGGGGAACGAGCAGTACTTC.